This T cell receptor beta chain derives from a study of spatial heterogeneity in lung cancer. Study background: Available PBMC from follow-up, collected a median of roughly 26 months after resection, underwent sequencing.

Time point meaning: blood at routine non-recurrence follow-up after resection. Whole RNA, which was extracted from tumor, nontumor lung tissue or frozen PBMC, was sequenced without any cell sorting. A distinct unique molecular identifier was carried by each TCR cDNA molecule. Each CDR3 protein is one row after TCRdb ran MiXCR on the 5' RACE reads. The sample includes around 120,000 distinct CDR3 sequences, less than 15% of them seen just once. The germline CDR1 and CDR2 sequences are SGHTA and FQGNSA. The trim removed 5 bases at V and 4 bases at J, leaving 8 bases unmatched. The CDR3 has 15 residues. With regard to this clonotype: No antigen is known for it.

Study observations and caveats: Ubiquitous expanded tumor TCRs showed up in blood more at resection than follow-up.

The J gene is TRBJ2-1, the V gene TRBV7-2; 7 bases agree with TRBD1. Sequences were derived from PBMCs, sampled at follow-up. This receptor was taken from a male donor with early-stage non-small cell lung cancer. CDR3 nucleotide sequence: TGTGCCAGCAGCCGTACCGGGACAGATTACAATGAGCAGTTCTTC. Translating it yields CASSRTGTDYNEQFF.